This T cell receptor (beta chain) was retrieved from a study of OX40 agonist ivuxolimab in advanced cancers. Background on the study: Eligibility admitted prior anti-PD-1, anti-PD-L1 or anti-CTLA-4 therapy; approximately 40% had some.

Trimming removed 0 bases at V and 6 bases at J, with 17 bases between. Germline V gene sequence: CDR1 SGHDT, CDR2 YYEEEE. This CDR3 comprises 16 residues. The table came from immunoSEQ multiplex PCR; TCRdb's copy has only in-frame clones and leaves some out. The repertoire holds about 96,000 clones, with around 91% as singletons. The material was CD4+ or CD8+ T cells sorted from blood, obtained in a trial of the OX40 agonist ivuxolimab. V usage is TRBV5-6 and J usage is TRBJ2-3, with unresolved D. The sequence derives from an adult with an advanced solid tumor such as melanoma, head and neck, liver or kidney cancer. CDR3 in DNA: TGTGCCAGCAGCTTGGGACCCAGTGCGTCCCTGGATACGCAGTATTTT. This codes for CASSLGPSASLDTQYF.